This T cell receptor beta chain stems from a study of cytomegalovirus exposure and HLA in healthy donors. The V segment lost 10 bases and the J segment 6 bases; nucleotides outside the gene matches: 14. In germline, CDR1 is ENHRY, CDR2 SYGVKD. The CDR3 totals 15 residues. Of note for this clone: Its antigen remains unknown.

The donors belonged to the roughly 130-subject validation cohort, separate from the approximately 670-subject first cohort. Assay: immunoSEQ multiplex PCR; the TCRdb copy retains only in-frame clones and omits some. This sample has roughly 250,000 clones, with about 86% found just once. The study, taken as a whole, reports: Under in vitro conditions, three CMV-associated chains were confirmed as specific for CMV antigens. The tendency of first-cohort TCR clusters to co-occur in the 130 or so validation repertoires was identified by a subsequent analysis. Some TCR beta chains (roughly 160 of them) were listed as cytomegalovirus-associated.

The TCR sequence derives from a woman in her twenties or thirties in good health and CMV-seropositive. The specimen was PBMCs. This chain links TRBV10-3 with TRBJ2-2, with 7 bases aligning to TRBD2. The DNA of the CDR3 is TGTGCCAGCGGGCGGGAGAAAGGGTATCCCGGGGAGCTGTTTTTT. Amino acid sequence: CASGREKGYPGELFF.